The clone carrying this TCR beta chain was found once. This sample stems from a study of blood T cell repertoires in COVID-19. Study in general: Samples of COVID-19 (acute and convalescent) were obtained from the United States, Italy and Spain. From T cells, B-cell-depleted T cells, or PBMCs came the material, which was cDNA or gDNA.

Original processing methods: Using reference gene primer amplification, nucleated cell counts were estimated. Some clones are missing from TCRdb's copy, which holds only in-frame ones; the method was immunoSEQ multiplex PCR. The DNA was the basis for D and trimming; V, J and clone size are from that table. The sample shows roughly 280,000 clones, 88% of them seen only once. J gave up 0 bases and V 3 bases, and 13 bases lay outside the gene matches. The CDR3 is 18 residues long. The germline gives CDR1 WSHSY, CDR2 SAAADI. Sequencing input: peripheral blood. This clonotype originated in a woman in her twenties or thirties with COVID-19, enrolled during active disease. The chain carries TRBV10-2 and TRBJ1-1; TRBD1 agrees at 7 bases. The CDR3 DNA reads as TGCGCCAGCAGTGAACCCTACAGGGGACGGTCAATGAACACTGAAGCTTTCTTT. It yields the protein CASSEPYRGRSMNTEAFF.